A single T cell receptor beta chain is shown here with its context. Its specificity is unknown. This sample was included in a study of long-term antiretroviral therapy in people with HIV. Study in general: Collection dates of the earliest samples fall about a decade before the 2015 immediate-ART recommendation. Whole-study findings and limits: Older ART regimens may have been in use when blood was drawn between about 2004 and 2018.

Every participant gave one or more pre-ART and two or more post-ART PBMC samples. Version v3.0 of the immunoSEQ assay was performed at survey level. Assay: immunoSEQ multiplex PCR; the TCRdb copy retains only in-frame clones and omits some. The profile shows tens of thousands of clones, around three quarters of them singletons. V was shortened by 0 bases and J by 5 bases, with 8 bases between the two germline ends. The germline V gene encodes CDR1 SGHDT and CDR2 YYEEEE. The CDR3 loop spans 14 amino acids. V usage is TRBV5-6 and J usage is TRBJ2-2; no definite D call. The receptor was isolated from a middle-aged woman with HIV. Specimen: unsorted PBMCs, collected 1.1 years before starting antiretroviral therapy. CDR3 region: CASSLGTGTGELFF. The CDR3, as DNA: TGTGCCAGCAGCTTGGGTACTGGGACCGGGGAGCTGTTTTTT.